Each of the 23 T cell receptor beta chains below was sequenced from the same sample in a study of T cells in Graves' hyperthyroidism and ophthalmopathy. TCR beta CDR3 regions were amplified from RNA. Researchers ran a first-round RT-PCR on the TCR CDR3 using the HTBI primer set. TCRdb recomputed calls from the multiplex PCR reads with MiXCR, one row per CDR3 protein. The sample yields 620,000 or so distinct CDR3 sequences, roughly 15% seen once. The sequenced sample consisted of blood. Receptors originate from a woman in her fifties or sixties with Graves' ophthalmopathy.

CDR3 coding DNA: TGCAGCGTTGTAGTCACAAATCCTGGAAAACTGTTTTTT. Encoded protein: CSVVVTNPGKLFF. This rearrangement joins TRBV29-1 to TRBJ1-4; D is uncertain. Germline CDR1 SQVTM, CDR2 ANQGSEA. This CDR3 spans 13 amino acids. With 4 bases removed from V and 10 bases from J, the gap between germline ends came to 16 bases. Full variable domain (missing parts from reference TRBV29-1 and TRBJ1-4): SAVISQKPSRDICQRGTSLTIQCQVDSQVTMMFWYRQQPGQSLTLIATANQGSEATYESGFVIDKFPISRPNLTFSTLTVSNMSPEDSSIYLCSVVVTNPGKLFFGSGTQLSVL.

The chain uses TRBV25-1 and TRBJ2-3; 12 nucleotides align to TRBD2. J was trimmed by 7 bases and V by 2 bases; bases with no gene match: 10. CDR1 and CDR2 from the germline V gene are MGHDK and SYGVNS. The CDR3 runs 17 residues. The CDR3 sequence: CASSEETSGSFTNTQYF. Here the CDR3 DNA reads TGTGCCAGCAGTGAAGAGACTAGCGGGAGTTTTACCAATACGCAGTATTTT.

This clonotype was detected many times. CDR3 DNA: TGCAGTGCTAGAGAAAACCTAGCGGGAGGGGGCGCAGATACGCAGTATTTT. Translated: CSARENLAGGGADTQYF. The chain is built from TRBV20-1 and TRBJ2-3, with 12 bases aligning to TRBD2. Germline V CDR1 and CDR2: DFQATT, SNEGSKA (reference sequence). Trimming cost V 0 bases and J 4 bases; bases outside gene matches: 8. The CDR3 is 17 residues long.

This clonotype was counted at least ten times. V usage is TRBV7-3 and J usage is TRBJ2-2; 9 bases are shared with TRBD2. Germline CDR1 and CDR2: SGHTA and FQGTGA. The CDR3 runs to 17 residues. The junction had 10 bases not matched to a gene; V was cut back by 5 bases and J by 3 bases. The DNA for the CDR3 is TGTGCCAGCAGCCATTCCCCGGGACTAGCTGACACCGGGGAGCTGTTTTTT. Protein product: CASSHSPGLADTGELFF.

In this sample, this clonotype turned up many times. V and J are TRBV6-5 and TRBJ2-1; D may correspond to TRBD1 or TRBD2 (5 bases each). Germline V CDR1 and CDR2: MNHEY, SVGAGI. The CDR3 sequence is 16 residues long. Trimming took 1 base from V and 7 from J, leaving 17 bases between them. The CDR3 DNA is TGTGCCAGCAGTTACTTGGGGGTCTCGTCGGGGAATGAGCAGTTCTTC. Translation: CASSYLGVSSGNEQFF.

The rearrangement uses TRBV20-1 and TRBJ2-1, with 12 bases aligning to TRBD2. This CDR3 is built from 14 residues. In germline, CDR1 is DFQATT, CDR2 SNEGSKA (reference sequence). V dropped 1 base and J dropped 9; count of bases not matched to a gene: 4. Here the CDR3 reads CSARASGRATEQFF. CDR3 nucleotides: TGCAGTGCTAGAGCTAGCGGGAGGGCCACTGAGCAGTTCTTC.

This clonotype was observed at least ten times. The CDR3 region is CASSSGQGTTEAFF. In DNA form, the CDR3 reads TGTGCCAGCAGTTCTGGACAGGGGACCACTGAAGCTTTCTTT. This chain joins TRBV28 and TRBJ1-1, with 9 positions matching TRBD1. This CDR3 contains 14 residues. The V gene's germline CDR1 is MDHEN and CDR2 SYDVKM. The junction had 4 bases not matched to a gene; V was cut back by 4 bases and J by 4 bases.

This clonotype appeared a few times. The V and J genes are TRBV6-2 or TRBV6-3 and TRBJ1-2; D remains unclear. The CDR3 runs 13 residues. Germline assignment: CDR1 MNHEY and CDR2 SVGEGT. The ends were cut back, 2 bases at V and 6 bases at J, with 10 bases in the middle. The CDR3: CASSYRASHGYTF. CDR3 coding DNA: TGTGCCAGCAGTTACAGGGCCTCACATGGCTACACCTTC.

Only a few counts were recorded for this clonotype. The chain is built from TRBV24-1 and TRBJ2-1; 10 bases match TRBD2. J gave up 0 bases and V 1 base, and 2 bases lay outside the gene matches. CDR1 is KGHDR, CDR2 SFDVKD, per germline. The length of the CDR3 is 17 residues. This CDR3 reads CATSDFPSGSSYNEQFF. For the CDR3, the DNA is TGTGCCACCAGTGATTTTCCTAGCGGGAGCTCCTACAATGAGCAGTTCTTC.

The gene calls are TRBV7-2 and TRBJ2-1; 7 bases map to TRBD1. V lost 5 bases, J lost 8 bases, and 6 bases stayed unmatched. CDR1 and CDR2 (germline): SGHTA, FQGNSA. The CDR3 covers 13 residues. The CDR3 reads CASSQRRGYEQFF. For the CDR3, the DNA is TGTGCCAGCAGCCAACGCAGGGGGTATGAGCAGTTCTTC.

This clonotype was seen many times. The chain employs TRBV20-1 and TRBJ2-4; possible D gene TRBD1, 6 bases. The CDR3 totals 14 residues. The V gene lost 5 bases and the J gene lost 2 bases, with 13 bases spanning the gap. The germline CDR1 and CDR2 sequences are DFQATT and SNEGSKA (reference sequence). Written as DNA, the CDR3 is TGCAGTGCTTACAAGCAGGGGTCCAAAAACATTCAGTACTTC. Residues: CSAYKQGSKNIQYF.

The chain's CDR3 is CASSSRFGPNEQFF. The DNA of the CDR3 is TGTGCCAGCAGTTCAAGGTTTGGGCCCAATGAGCAGTTCTTC. This rearrangement joins TRBV6-1 to TRBJ2-1, with unresolved D. V was shortened by 5 bases and J by 6 bases, with 14 bases between the two germline ends. Germline V lookup: CDR1 MNHNS, CDR2 SASEGT. The CDR3 has 14 amino acids.

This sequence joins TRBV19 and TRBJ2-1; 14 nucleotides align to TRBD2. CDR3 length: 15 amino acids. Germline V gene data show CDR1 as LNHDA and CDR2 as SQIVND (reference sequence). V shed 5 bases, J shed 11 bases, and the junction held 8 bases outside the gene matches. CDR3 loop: CASSPGTSGSHKQFF. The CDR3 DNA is TGTGCCAGTAGTCCCGGGACTAGCGGGAGCCATAAGCAGTTCTTC. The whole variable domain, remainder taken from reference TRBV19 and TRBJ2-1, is DGGITQSPKYLFRKEGQNVTLSCEQNLNHDAMYWYRQDPGQGLRLIYYSQIVNDFQKGDIAEGYSVSREKKESFPLTVTSAQKNPTAFYLCASSPGTSGSHKQFFGPGTRLTVL.

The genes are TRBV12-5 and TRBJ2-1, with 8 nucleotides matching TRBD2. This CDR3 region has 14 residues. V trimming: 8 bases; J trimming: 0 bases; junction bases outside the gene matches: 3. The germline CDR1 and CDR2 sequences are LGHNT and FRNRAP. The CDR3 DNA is TGTGCTAGTATAGCGGGAAGCTCCTACAATGAGCAGTTCTTC. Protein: CASIAGSSYNEQFF. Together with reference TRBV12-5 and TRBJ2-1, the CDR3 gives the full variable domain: DARVTQTPRHKVTEMGQEVTMRCQPILGHNTVFWYRQTMMQGLELLAYFRNRAPLDDSGMPKDRFSAEMPDATLATLKIQPSEPRDSAVYFCASIAGSSYNEQFFGPGTRLTVL.

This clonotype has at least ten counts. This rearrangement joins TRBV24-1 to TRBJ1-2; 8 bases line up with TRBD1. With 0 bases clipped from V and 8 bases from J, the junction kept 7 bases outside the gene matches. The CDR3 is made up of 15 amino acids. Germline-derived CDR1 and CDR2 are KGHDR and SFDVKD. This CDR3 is CATSDLPTGAEGYTF. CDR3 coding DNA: TGTGCCACCAGTGATTTGCCGACAGGGGCGGAAGGCTACACCTTC.

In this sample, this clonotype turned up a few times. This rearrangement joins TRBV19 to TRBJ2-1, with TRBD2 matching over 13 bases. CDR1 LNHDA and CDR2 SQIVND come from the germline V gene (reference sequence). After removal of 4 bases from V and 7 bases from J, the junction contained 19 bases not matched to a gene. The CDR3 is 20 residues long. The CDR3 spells CASSTTGTSGTFPPWNEQFF. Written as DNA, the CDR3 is TGTGCCAGTAGTACAACCGGGACTAGCGGGACATTTCCCCCCTGGAATGAGCAGTTCTTC.

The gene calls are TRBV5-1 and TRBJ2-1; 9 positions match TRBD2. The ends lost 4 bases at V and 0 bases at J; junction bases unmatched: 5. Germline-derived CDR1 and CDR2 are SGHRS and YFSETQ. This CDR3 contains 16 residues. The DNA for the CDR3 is TGCGCCAGCAGCCCCCGGACTAGCGCCTCCTACAATGAGCAGTTCTTC. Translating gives CASSPRTSASYNEQFF.

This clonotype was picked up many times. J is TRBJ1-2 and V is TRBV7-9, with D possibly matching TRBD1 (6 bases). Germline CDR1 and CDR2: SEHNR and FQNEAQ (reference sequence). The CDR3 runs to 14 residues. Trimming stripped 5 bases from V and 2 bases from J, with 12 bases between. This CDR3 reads CASSPRTANYGYTF. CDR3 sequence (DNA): TGTGCCAGCAGCCCTCGGACAGCAAACTATGGCTACACCTTC.

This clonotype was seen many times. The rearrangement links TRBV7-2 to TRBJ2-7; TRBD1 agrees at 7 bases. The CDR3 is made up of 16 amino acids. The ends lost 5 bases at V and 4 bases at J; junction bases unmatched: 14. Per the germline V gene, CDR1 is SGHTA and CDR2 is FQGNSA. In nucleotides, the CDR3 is TGTGCCAGCAGCCGCATTCAGGGGGTTGTGAGTTACGAGCAGTACTTC. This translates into CASSRIQGVVSYEQYF.

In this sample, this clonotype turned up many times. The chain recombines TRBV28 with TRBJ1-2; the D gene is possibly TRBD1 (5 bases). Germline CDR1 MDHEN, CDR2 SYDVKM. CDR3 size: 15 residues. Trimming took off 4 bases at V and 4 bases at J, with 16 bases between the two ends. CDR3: CASSSTGTQVYGYTF. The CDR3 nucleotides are TGTGCCAGCAGTTCCACCGGGACGCAGGTCTATGGCTACACCTTC.

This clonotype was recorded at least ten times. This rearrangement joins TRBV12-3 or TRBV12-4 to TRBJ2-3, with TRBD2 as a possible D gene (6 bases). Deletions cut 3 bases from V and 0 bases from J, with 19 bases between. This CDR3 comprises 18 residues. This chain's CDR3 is CASSFGLGGVRSTDTQYF. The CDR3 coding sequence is TGTGCCAGCAGTTTTGGGCTAGGAGGGGTAAGGAGCACAGATACGCAGTATTTT.

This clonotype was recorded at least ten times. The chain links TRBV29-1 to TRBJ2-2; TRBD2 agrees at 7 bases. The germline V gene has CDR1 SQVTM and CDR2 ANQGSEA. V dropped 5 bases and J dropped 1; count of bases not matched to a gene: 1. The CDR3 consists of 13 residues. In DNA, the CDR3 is TGCAGCGTTAAGCGGGAGAACACCGGGGAGCTGTTTTTT. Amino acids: CSVKRENTGELFF.

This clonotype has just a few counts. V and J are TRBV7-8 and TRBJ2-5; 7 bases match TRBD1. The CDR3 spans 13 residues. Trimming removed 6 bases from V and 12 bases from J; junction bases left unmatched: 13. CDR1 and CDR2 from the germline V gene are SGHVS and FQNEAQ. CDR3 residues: CASSSVGTDHKYF. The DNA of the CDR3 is TGTGCCAGCAGTTCAGTGGGGACAGACCATAAGTACTTC.